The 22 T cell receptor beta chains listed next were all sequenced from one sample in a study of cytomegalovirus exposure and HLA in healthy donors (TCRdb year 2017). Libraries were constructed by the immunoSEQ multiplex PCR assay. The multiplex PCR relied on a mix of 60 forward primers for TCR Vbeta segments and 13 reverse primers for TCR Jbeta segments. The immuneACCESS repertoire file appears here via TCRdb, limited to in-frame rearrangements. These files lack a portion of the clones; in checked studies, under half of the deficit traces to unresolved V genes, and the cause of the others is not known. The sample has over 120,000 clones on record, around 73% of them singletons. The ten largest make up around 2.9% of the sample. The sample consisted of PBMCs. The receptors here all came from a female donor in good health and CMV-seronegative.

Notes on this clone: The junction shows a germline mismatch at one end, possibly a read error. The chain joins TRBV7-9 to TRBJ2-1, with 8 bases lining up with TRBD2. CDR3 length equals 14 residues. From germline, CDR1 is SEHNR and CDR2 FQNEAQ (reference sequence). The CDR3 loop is CSSSFFLAGNEQFF. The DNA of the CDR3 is TGTTCCAGCAGCTTCTTTCTAGCGGGCAATGAGCAGTTCTTC.

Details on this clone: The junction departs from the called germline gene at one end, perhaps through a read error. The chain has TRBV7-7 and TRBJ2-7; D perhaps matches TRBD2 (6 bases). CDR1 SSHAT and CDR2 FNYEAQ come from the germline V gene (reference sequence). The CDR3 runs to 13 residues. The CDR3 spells CASSAGTSYEQYF. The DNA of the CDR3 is TGTGCTAGCAGCGCCGGGACTTCCTACGAGCAGTACTTC. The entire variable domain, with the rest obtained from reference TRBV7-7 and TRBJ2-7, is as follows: GAGVSQSPRYKVTKRGQDVTLRCDPISSHATLYWYQQALGQGPEFLTYFNYEAQPDKSGLPSDRFSAERPEGSISTLTIQRTEQRDSAMYRCASSAGTSYEQYFGPGTRLTVT.

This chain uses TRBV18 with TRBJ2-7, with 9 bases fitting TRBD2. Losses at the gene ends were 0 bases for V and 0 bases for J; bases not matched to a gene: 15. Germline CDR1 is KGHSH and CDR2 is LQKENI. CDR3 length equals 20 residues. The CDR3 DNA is TGTGCCAGCTCACCACCCCTCCTAGCGGGGTTATTAGGAACCTCCTACGAGCAGTACTTC. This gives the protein CASSPPLLAGLLGTSYEQYF.

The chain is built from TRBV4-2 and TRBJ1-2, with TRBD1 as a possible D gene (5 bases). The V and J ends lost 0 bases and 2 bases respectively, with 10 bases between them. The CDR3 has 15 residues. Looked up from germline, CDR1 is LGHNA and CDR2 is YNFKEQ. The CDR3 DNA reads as TGTGCCAGCAGCCAAGATCAGGGCAGGAACTATGGCTACACCTTC. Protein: CASSQDQGRNYGYTF.

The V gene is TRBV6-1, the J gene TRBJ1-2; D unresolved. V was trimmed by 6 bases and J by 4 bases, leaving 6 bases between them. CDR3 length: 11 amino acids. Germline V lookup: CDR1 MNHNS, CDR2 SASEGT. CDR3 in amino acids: CASRQVYGYTF. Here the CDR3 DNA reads TGTGCCAGCAGGCAGGTCTATGGCTACACCTTC.

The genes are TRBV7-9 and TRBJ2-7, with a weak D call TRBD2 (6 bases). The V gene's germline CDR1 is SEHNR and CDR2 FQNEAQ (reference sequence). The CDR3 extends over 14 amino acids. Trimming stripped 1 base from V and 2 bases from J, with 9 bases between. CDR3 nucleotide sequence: TGTGCCAGCAGCTTAGTGGACTACACCTACGAGCAGTACTTC. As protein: CASSLVDYTYEQYF.

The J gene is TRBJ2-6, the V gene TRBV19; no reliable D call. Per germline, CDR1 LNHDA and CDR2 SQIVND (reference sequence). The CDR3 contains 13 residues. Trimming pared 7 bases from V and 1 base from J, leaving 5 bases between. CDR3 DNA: TGTGCCAGTATCCGGTCTGGGGCCAACGTCCTGACTTTC. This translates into CASIRSGANVLTF.

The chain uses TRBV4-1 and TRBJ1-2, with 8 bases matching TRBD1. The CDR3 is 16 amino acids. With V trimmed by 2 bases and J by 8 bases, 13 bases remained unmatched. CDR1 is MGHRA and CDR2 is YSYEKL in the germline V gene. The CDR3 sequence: CASSQLHDRGKGGYTF. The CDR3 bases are TGCGCCAGCAGCCAACTCCACGACAGGGGTAAAGGAGGCTACACCTTC.

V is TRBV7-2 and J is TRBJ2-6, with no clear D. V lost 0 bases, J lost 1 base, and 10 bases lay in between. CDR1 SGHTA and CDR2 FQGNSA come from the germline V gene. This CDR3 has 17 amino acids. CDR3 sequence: CASSLAVTSSGANVLTF. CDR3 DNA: TGTGCCAGCAGCTTAGCGGTTACAAGTTCTGGGGCCAACGTCCTGACTTTC.

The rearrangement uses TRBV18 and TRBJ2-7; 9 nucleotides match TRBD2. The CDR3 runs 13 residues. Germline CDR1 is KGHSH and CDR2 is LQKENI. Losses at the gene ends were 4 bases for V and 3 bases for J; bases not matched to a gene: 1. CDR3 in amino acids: CASSLTSGYEQYF. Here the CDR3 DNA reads TGTGCCAGCTCACTGACTAGCGGCTACGAGCAGTACTTC.

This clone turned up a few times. The CDR3 region has the DNA TGTGCCAGCAGGCAGGAGGCGCATGGCGGGGAGCTGTTTTTT. Amino acid sequence: CASRQEAHGGELFF. The chain has TRBV6-5 and TRBJ2-2; a weak D match, TRBD2 (5 bases). Per the germline V gene, CDR1 is MNHEY and CDR2 is SVGAGI. The CDR3 has 14 residues. V shed 6 bases and J shed 7 bases, with 15 bases lying between them.

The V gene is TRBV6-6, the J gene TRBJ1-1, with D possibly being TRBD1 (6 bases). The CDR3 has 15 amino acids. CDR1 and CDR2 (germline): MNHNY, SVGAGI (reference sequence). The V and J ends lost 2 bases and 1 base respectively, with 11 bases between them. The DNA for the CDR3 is TGTGCCAGCAGTTACCCCGGACAGCAGAACACTGAAGCTTTCTTT. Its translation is CASSYPGQQNTEAFF.

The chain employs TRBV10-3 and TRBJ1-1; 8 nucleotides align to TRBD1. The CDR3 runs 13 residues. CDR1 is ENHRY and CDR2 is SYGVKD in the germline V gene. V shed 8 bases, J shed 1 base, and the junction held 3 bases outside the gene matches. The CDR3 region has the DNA TGTGCCATCGGGACAGGCCCGAACACTGAAGCTTTCTTT. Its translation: CAIGTGPNTEAFF.

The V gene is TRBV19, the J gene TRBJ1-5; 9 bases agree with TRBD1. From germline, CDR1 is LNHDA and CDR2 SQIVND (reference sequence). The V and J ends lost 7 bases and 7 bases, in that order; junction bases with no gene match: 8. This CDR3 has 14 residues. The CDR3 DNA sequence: TGTGCCAGTACCGGACAGGGGATGGGGCAGCCCCAGCATTTT. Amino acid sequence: CASTGQGMGQPQHF.

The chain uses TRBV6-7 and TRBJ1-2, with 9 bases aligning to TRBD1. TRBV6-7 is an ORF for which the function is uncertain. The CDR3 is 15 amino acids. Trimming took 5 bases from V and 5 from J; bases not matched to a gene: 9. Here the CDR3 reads CASSQYRGRLYGYTF. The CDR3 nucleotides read TGTGCCAGCAGTCAGTACAGGGGGCGCCTGTATGGCTACACCTTC.

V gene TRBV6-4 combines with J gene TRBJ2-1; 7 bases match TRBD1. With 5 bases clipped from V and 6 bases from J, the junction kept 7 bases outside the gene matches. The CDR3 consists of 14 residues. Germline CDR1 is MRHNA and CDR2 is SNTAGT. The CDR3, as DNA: TGTGCCAGCAGTCAAATAACAGGGGCCAATGAGCAGTTCTTC. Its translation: CASSQITGANEQFF.

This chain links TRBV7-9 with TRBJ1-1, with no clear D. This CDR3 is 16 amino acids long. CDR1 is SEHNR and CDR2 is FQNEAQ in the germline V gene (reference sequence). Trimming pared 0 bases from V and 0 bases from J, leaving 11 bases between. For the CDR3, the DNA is TGTGCCAGCAGCTTAGCGGGAGGTCCGATGAACACTGAAGCTTTCTTT. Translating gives CASSLAGGPMNTEAFF.

The CDR3 DNA is TGCGCCAGCAGCTTACAAGGGACAGGGGCGTATTTTTTT. This codes for CASSLQGTGAYFF. J is TRBJ1-4 and V is TRBV5-1; TRBD1 agrees at 10 bases. CDR3 length equals 13 residues. Germline loops: CDR1 SGHRS, CDR2 YFSETQ. Trimming cost V 2 bases and J 17 bases; bases outside gene matches: 9. Together with reference TRBV5-1 and TRBJ1-4, the CDR3 gives the full variable domain: KAGVTQTPRYLIKTRGQQVTLSCSPISGHRSVSWYQQTPGQGLQFLFEYFSETQRNKGNFPGRFSGRQFSNSRSEMNVSTLELGDSALYLCASSLQGTGAYFFGSGTQLSVL.

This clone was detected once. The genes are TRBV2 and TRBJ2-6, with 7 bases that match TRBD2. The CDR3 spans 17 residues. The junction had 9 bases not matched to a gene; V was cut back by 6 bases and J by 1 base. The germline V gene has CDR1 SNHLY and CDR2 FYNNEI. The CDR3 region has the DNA TGTGCCAGCAGCCTGGCTAGCGGAAGATCTGGGGCCAACGTCCTGACTTTC. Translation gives CASSLASGRSGANVLTF.

The CDR3 region has the DNA TGTGCCAGCAGTCCTCAGGGAACTGGAAACACCATATATTTT. This gives the protein CASSPQGTGNTIYF. J is TRBJ1-3 and V is TRBV28, with a tentative D call TRBD1 (5 bases). The V end lost 5 bases, the J end lost 2 bases, and 10 bases lay between the germline ends. Germline-derived CDR1 and CDR2 are MDHEN and SYDVKM. The CDR3 totals 14 residues.

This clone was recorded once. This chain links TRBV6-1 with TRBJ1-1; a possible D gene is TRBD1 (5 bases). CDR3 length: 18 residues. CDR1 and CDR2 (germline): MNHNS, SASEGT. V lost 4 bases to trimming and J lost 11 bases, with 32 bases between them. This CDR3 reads CASSGAAGGFSRWGLAFF. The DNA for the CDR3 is TGTGCCAGCAGTGGGGCAGCGGGAGGGTTTTCGAGGTGGGGCCTGGCTTTCTTT.

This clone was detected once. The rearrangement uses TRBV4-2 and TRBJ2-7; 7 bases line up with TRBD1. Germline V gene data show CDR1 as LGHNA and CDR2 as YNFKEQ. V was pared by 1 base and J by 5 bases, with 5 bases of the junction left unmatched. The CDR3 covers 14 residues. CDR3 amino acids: CASSQVTGKDEQYF. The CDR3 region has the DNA TGTGCCAGCAGCCAAGTGACAGGGAAGGACGAGCAGTACTTC.